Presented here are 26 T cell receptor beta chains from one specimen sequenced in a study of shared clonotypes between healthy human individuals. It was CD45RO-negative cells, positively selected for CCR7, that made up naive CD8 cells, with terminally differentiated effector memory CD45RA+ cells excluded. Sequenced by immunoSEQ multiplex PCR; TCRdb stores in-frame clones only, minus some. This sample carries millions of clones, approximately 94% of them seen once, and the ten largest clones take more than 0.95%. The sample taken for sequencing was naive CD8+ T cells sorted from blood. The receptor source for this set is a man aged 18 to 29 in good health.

In nucleotides, the CDR3 is TGCGCCAGCAGCTTGGATAGCGGGGGGCTCAATGAGCAGTTCTTC. Protein: CASSLDSGGLNEQFF. The J gene is TRBJ2-1, the V gene TRBV5-1, with 10 bases that match TRBD2. The CDR3 is 15 amino acids. Germline V gene data show CDR1 as SGHRS and CDR2 as YFSETQ. Trimming at V came to 0 bases and at J to 6 bases, leaving 3 bases not matched to a gene.

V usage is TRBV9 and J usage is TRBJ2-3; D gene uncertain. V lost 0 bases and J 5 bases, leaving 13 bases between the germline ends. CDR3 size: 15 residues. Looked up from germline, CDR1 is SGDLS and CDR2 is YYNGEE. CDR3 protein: CASSVDGRFEDTQYF. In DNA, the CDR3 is TGTGCCAGCAGCGTAGATGGCCGCTTCGAAGATACGCAGTATTTT.

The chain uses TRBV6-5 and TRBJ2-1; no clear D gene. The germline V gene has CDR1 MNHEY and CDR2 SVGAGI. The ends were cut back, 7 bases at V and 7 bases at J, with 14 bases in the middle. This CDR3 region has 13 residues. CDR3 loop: CASIDINGNEQFF. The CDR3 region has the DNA TGTGCCAGCATCGACATAAATGGGAATGAGCAGTTCTTC.

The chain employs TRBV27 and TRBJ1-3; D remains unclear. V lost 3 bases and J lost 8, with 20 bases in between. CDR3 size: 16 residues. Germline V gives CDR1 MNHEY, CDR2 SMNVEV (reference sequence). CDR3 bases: TGTGCCAGCAGTTTTTTCTTCCCTGGAGTGGATGACACCATATATTTT. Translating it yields CASSFFFPGVDDTIYF.

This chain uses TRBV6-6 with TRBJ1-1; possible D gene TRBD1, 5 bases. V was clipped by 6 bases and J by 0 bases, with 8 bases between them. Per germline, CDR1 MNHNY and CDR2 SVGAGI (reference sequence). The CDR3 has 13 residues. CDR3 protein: CASSIQVNTEAFF. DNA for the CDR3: TGTGCCAGCAGCATACAGGTGAACACTGAAGCTTTCTTT.

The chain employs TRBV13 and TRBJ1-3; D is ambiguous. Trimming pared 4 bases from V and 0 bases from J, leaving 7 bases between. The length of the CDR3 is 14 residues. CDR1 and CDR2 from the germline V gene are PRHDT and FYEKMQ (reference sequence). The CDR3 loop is CASSSQSSGNTIYF. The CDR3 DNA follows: TGTGCCAGCAGCTCACAGAGCTCTGGAAACACCATATATTTT. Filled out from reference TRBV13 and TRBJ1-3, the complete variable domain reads AAGVIQSPRHLIKEKRETATLKCYPIPRHDTVYWYQQGPGQDPQFLISFYEKMQSDKGSIPDRFSAQQFSDYHSELNMSSLELGDSALYFCASSSQSSGNTIYFGEGSWLTVV.

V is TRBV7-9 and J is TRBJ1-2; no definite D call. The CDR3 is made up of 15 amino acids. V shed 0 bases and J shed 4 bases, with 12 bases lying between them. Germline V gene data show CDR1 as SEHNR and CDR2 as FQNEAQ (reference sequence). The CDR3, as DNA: TGTGCCAGCAGCTTAGCTGCGGAGGGCCTCTATGGCTACACCTTC. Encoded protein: CASSLAAEGLYGYTF.

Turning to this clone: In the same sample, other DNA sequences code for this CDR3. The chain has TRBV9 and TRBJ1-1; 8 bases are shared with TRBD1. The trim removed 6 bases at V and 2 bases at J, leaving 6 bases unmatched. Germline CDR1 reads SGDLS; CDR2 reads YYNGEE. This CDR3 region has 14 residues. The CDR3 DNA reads TGTGCCAGCACCCCAGGGGGCGGAAACACTGAAGCTTTCTTT. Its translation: CASTPGGGNTEAFF.

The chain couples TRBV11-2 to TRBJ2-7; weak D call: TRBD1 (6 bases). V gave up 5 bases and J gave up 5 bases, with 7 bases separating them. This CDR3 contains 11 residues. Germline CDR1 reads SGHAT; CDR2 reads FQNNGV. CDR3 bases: TGTGCCAGCAGCCAGGGGAACGAGCAGTACTTC. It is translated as CASSQGNEQYF.

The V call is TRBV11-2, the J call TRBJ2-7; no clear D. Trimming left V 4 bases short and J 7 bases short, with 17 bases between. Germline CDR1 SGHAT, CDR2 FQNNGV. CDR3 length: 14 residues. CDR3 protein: CASSSTGRAEEQYF. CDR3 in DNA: TGTGCCAGCAGCTCCACCGGGCGCGCCGAGGAGCAGTACTTC.

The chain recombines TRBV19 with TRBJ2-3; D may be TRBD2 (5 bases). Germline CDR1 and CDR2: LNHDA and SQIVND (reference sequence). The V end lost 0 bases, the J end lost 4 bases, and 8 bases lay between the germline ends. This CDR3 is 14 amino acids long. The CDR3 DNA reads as TGTGCCAGTAGTATAGAGCTAGCCGCAGATACGCAGTATTTT. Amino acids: CASSIELAADTQYF.

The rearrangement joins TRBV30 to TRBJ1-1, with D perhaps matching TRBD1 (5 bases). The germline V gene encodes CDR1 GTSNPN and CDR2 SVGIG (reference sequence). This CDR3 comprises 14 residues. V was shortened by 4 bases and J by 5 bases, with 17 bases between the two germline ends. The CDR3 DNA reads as TGTGCCTGGACCGGGGCCGGAGGGGCTACTGAAGCTTTCTTT. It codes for CAWTGAGGATEAFF.

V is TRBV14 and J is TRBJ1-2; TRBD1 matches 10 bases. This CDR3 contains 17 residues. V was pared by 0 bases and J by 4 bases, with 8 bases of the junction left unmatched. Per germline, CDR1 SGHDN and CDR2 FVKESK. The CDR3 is CASSQDLRTGGVYGYTF. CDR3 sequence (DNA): TGTGCCAGCAGCCAAGATCTCCGGACAGGGGGGGTCTATGGCTACACCTTC.

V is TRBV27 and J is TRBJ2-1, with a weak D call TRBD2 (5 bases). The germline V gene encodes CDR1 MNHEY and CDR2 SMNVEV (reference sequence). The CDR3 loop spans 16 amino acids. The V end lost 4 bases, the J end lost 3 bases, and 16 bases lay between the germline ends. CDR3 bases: TGTGCCAGCAGTTCCTCGGTGGGAGAGCACTACAATGAGCAGTTCTTC. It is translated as CASSSSVGEHYNEQFF.

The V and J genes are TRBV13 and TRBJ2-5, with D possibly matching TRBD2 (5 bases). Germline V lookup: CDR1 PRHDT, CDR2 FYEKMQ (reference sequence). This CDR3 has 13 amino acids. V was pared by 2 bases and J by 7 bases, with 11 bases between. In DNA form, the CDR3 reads TGTGCCAGCAGCTTAACAGCCGCGGGGACCCAGTACTTC. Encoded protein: CASSLTAAGTQYF.

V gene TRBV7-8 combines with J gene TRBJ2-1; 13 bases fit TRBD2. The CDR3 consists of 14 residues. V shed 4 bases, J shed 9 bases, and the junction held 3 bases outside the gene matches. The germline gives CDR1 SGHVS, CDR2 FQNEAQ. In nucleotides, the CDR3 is TGTGCCAGCAGCTGGACTAGCGGGGGAGTTGAGCAGTTCTTC. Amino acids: CASSWTSGGVEQFF.

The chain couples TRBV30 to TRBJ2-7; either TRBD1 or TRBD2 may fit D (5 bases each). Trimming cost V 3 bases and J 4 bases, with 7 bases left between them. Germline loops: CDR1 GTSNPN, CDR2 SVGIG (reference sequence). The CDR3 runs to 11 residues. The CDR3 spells CAWRGDYEQYF. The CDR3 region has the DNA TGTGCCTGGAGGGGGGATTACGAGCAGTACTTC. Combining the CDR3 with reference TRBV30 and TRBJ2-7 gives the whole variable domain SQTIHQWPATLVQPVGSPLSLECTVEGTSNPNLYWYRQAAGRGLQLLFYSVGIGQISSEVPQNLSASRPQDRQFILSSKKLLLSDSGFYLCAWRGDYEQYFGPGTRLTVT.

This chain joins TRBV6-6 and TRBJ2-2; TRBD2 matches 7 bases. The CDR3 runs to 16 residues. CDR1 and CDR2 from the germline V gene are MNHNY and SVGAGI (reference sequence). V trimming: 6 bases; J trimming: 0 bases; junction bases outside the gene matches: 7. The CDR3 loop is CASRAPGGSNTGELFF. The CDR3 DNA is TGTGCCAGCAGAGCCCCCGGGGGGTCGAACACCGGGGAGCTGTTTTTT.

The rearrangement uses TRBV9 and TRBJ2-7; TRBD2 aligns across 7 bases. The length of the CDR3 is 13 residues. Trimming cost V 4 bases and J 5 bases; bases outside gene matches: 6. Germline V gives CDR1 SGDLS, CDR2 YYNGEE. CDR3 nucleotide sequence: TGTGCCAGCAGCTCCAGGGCGGGGGACGAGCAGTACTTC. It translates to CASSSRAGDEQYF.

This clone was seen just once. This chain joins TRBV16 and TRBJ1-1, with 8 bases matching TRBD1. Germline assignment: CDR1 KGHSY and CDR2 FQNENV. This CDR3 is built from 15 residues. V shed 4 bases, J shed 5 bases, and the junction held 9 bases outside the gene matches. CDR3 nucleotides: TGTGCCAGCAGCCCAGTAGACAGGGGCGGGACTGAAGCTTTCTTT. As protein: CASSPVDRGGTEAFF.

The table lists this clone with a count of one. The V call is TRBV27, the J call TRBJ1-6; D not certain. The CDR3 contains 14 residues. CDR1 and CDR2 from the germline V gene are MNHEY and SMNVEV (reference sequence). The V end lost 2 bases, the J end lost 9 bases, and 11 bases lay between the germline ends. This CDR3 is CASSLGARFSPLHF. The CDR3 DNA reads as TGTGCCAGCAGTTTAGGTGCACGCTTTTCACCCCTCCACTTT.

This chain's CDR3 is CASSKAKSGRHPPRGNYGYTF. The CDR3 nucleotides are TGTGCCAGCAGCAAAGCGAAATCAGGGCGACATCCGCCTAGGGGTAACTATGGCTACACCTTC. This chain connects TRBV21-1 to TRBJ1-2; TRBD1 is taken as the D call from the table, unchecked against the DNA. TRBV21-1 is flagged as a pseudogene. CDR3 length: 21 amino acids.

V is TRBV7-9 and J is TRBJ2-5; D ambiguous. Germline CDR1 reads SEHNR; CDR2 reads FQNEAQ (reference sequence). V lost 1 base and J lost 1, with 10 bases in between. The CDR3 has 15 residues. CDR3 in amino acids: CASSLDLGPQETQYF. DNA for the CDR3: TGTGCCAGCAGCTTAGACCTTGGCCCCCAAGAGACCCAGTACTTC.

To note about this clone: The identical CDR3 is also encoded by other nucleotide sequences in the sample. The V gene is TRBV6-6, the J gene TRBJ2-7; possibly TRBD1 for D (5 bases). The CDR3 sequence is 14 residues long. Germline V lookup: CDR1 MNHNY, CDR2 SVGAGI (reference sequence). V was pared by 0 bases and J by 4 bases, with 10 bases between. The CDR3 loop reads CASSYSQGSYEQYF. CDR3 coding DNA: TGTGCCAGCAGTTACTCGCAGGGATCTTACGAGCAGTACTTC.

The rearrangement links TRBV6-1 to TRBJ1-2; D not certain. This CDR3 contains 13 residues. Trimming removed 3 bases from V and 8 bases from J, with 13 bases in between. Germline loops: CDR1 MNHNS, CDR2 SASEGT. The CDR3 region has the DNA TGTGCCAGCAGTGATTACGGGGTGGAGGGCTACACCTTC. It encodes CASSDYGVEGYTF.

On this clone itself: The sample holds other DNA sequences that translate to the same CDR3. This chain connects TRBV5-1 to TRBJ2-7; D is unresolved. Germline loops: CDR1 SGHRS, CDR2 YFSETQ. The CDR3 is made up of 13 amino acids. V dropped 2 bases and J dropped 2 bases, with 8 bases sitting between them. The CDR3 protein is CASSFGDTYEQYF. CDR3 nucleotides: TGCGCCAGCAGCTTTGGGGATACCTACGAGCAGTACTTC.